The following is a TCR beta chain sequence with its context. V trimming: 5 bases; J trimming: 6 bases; junction bases outside the gene matches: 11. The germline CDR1 and CDR2 sequences are SEHNR and FQNEAQ (reference sequence). The length of the CDR3 is 16 residues. These data originate in a study of blood T cell repertoires in COVID-19. Original processing notes: Estimation of nucleated cell counts was performed using reference gene primer amplification. Using immunoSEQ multiplex PCR, the repertoire was profiled, and TCRdb retains in-frame clones only, with some absent. The V and J calls and clone size are taken from that table; D and trimming were inferred from the DNA. The sample records some 150,000 clones, roughly 84% being singletons.

The receptor was isolated from a woman between 45 and 65 years old in a cohort sampled during active or convalescent COVID-19. The sequenced material came from peripheral blood. V usage is TRBV7-9 and J usage is TRBJ2-1, with TRBD2 identical over 9 bases. The CDR3 spells CASSPTRPSGVNEQFF. The CDR3 nucleotides are TGTGCCAGCAGCCCCACCCGGCCTAGCGGGGTCAATGAGCAGTTCTTC.